The 20 T cell receptor beta chains reported below all come from one sample, sequenced in a study of STAT3 mutations in large granular lymphocyte leukemia. Whole-study findings and limits: At least one immunodominant TCR beta clonotype appeared in every T-cell large granular lymphocyte leukemia patient.

These receptors' targets are unknown. The table came from immunoSEQ multiplex PCR; TCRdb's copy has only in-frame clones and leaves some out. This sample yields 4,300 or so clones, of which roughly 80% are seen a single time; under 85% belongs to the top ten. Sample: peripheral blood mononuclear cells. All receptors derive from a man aged 35-49 years with T-cell large granular lymphocyte leukemia. Some clones in this sample may be carry-over from other donors' samples.

This clone occurred a few times. The genes are TRBV25-1 and TRBJ1-6; D remains unclear. This CDR3 comprises 14 residues. Germline lookup yields CDR1 MGHDK and CDR2 SYGVNS. Deletions cut 1 base from V and 4 bases from J, with 5 bases between. The chain's CDR3 is CASSESGYNSPLHF. CDR3 nucleotide sequence: TGTGCCAGCAGTGAATCGGGATATAATTCACCCCTCCACTTT.

The CDR3 loop is CASRPLNLDRNQPQHF. The CDR3 region has the DNA TGTGCCAGCAGACCCCTAAACCTGGACAGGAATCAGCCCCAGCATTTT. The chain employs TRBV6-6 and TRBJ1-5; 7 nucleotides align to TRBD1. Germline V gene data show CDR1 as MNHNY and CDR2 as SVGAGI (reference sequence). The CDR3 runs to 16 residues. The V segment lost 6 bases and the J segment 4 bases; nucleotides outside the gene matches: 12.

This chain uses TRBV5-1 with TRBJ2-7; D ambiguous. Trimming took off 6 bases at V and 4 bases at J, with 17 bases between the two ends. The CDR3 consists of 14 residues. The germline V gene has CDR1 SGHRS and CDR2 YFSETQ. CDR3 in DNA: TGCGCCAGCACCTCACTACCAGGTATATACGAGCAGTACTTC. It is translated as CASTSLPGIYEQYF.

The chain is built from TRBV5-5 and TRBJ2-4; TRBD2 agrees at 7 bases. Germline V gene lookup returns CDR1 SGHKS and CDR2 YYEKEE (reference sequence). J lost 10 bases, V lost 4 bases, and 11 bases had no gene match. The CDR3 is 14 amino acids. CDR3: CASSPSLGGSIQYF. CDR3 coding DNA: TGTGCCAGCAGCCCCTCCCTTGGCGGGAGTATTCAGTACTTC.

V and J are TRBV6-1 and TRBJ1-2, with TRBD1 identical over 9 bases. V lost 0 bases, J lost 4 bases, and 3 bases stayed unmatched. The CDR3 contains 15 residues. The germline CDR1 and CDR2 sequences are MNHNS and SASEGT. The CDR3 DNA sequence: TGTGCCAGCAGTGAAGCGGGACAGGGATCCTATGGCTACACCTTC. It translates to CASSEAGQGSYGYTF.

The J gene is TRBJ2-1, the V gene TRBV4-3; possibly TRBD1 for D (5 bases). The CDR3 has 12 amino acids. The V gene's germline CDR1 is LGHNA and CDR2 YSLEER. V lost 4 bases and J lost 10, with 11 bases in between. The CDR3 bases are TGCGCCAGCAGCCCCCGTCAGGGCGAGCAGTTCTTC. Protein: CASSPRQGEQFF.

V gene TRBV29-1 combines with J gene TRBJ1-2; perhaps TRBD1 as D (5 bases). Germline CDR1 is SQVTM and CDR2 is ANQGSEA. The CDR3 sequence is 15 residues long. V was clipped by 4 bases and J by 8 bases, with 23 bases between them. The CDR3 region is CSVALGAATSGGYTF. As DNA, the CDR3 is TGCAGCGTTGCCTTAGGGGCCGCGACTTCTGGCGGCTACACCTTC. Together with reference TRBV29-1 and TRBJ1-2, the CDR3 gives the full variable domain: SAVISQKPSRDICQRGTSLTIQCQVDSQVTMMFWYRQQPGQSLTLIATANQGSEATYESGFVIDKFPISRPNLTFSTLTVSNMSPEDSSIYLCSVALGAATSGGYTFGSGTRLTVV.

The rearrangement uses TRBV18 and TRBJ2-1; 13 bases match TRBD2. The germline gives CDR1 KGHSH, CDR2 LQKENI. This CDR3 comprises 16 residues. J lost 7 bases, V lost 0 bases, and 3 bases had no gene match. CDR3 sequence reads: CASSPPTSGGGNEQFF. The CDR3 nucleotides read TGTGCCAGCTCACCACCCACTAGCGGGGGGGGAAATGAGCAGTTCTTC.

The chain combines TRBV29-1 with TRBJ2-7; 10 nucleotides align to TRBD1. The V gene end was trimmed by 7 bases and the J gene end by 2 bases; junction bases not matched to a gene: 5. The germline V gene has CDR1 SQVTM and CDR2 ANQGSEA. This CDR3 is 13 amino acids long. CDR3 sequence reads: CSATGTGAYEQYF. For the CDR3, the DNA is TGCAGCGCCACCGGGACAGGGGCCTACGAGCAGTACTTC.

The rearrangement uses TRBV7-2 and TRBJ1-2, with D possibly matching TRBD1 (6 bases). The CDR3 spans 15 residues. Trimming took 6 bases from V and 3 from J, leaving 17 bases between them. Germline-derived CDR1 and CDR2 are SGHTA and FQGNSA. The CDR3 reads CASSHEGGRDYGYTF. The CDR3 DNA is TGTGCCAGCAGTCATGAGGGGGGGCGAGACTATGGCTACACCTTC.

V and J are TRBV9 and TRBJ1-1; D gene uncertain. The CDR3 runs 13 residues. Germline values: CDR1 SGDLS, CDR2 YYNGEE. Trimming left V 0 bases short and J 11 bases short, with 14 bases between. The chain's CDR3 is CASSVEGESIAFF. CDR3 nucleotide sequence: TGTGCCAGCAGCGTAGAAGGAGAGTCGATCGCTTTCTTT.

The V gene is TRBV15, the J gene TRBJ1-2; no reliable D call. V was clipped by 0 bases and J by 6 bases, with 20 bases between them. Per the germline V gene, CDR1 is LNHNV and CDR2 is YYDKDF (reference sequence). The CDR3 has 17 amino acids. The DNA of the CDR3 is TGTGCCACCAGCAGAGATGCCCTCTGGGGAGGACGGCATGGCTACACCTTC. Protein product: CATSRDALWGGRHGYTF.

This clone was seen a single time. V gene TRBV14 combines with J gene TRBJ1-5; no clear D gene. In germline, CDR1 is SGHDN, CDR2 FVKESK. Trimming removed 1 base from V and 8 bases from J, with 6 bases in between. The CDR3 has 12 amino acids. CDR3 sequence: CASSQGREPQHF. DNA for the CDR3: TGTGCCAGCAGCCAAGGGAGGGAGCCCCAGCATTTT.

J is TRBJ1-4 and V is TRBV6-1, with D maybe TRBD1 (5 bases). The CDR3 has 12 residues. Germline CDR1 reads MNHNS; CDR2 reads SASEGT. V was trimmed by 6 bases and J by 5 bases, leaving 7 bases between them. In nucleotides, the CDR3 is TGTGCCAGCAGACAGGCGAATGAAAAACTGTTTTTT. Residues: CASRQANEKLFF.

This clone was observed once. V gene TRBV7-9 combines with J gene TRBJ2-3; 7 nucleotides agree with TRBD2. The ends lost 11 bases at V and 0 bases at J; junction bases unmatched: 5. Per the germline V gene, CDR1 is SEHNR and CDR2 is FQNEAQ (reference sequence). This CDR3 spans 13 amino acids. CDR3 sequence (DNA): TGTGCCCGGGGGGTTTCTAGCACAGATACGCAGTATTTT. It encodes CARGVSSTDTQYF.

The chain uses TRBV10-3 and TRBJ2-7, with 7 bases that match TRBD1. The CDR3 is 11 amino acids. V dropped 6 bases and J dropped 6; count of bases not matched to a gene: 2. In germline, CDR1 is ENHRY, CDR2 SYGVKD. DNA for the CDR3: TGTGCCATCAGCCGGGACAGCGAGCAGTACTTC. Translating gives CAISRDSEQYF.

V gene TRBV30 combines with J gene TRBJ2-2, with D hard to call. The CDR3 length is 11 residues. Germline-derived CDR1 and CDR2 are GTSNPN and SVGIG (reference sequence). The ends were cut back, 0 bases at V and 13 bases at J, with 9 bases in the middle. Here the CDR3 DNA reads TGTGCCTGGAGTGTACCACCGGGGCTGTTTTTT. Translation gives CAWSVPPGLFF.

V is TRBV11-2 and J is TRBJ2-5, with D unresolved. The CDR3 spans 16 residues. V was trimmed by 3 bases and J by 7 bases, leaving 21 bases between them. Germline-derived CDR1 and CDR2 are SGHAT and FQNNGV. The CDR3 loop reads CASSFFGLAAGGTQYF. As DNA, the CDR3 is TGTGCCAGCAGCTTCTTCGGTTTGGCGGCCGGTGGGACCCAGTACTTC.

The table lists this clone with a count of one. The J gene is TRBJ2-7, the V gene TRBV7-9; the D is unclear. Germline loops: CDR1 SEHNR, CDR2 FQNEAQ (reference sequence). Trimming cost V 3 bases and J 0 bases, with 9 bases left between them. The CDR3 has 14 residues. This chain's CDR3 is CASSFAESSYEQYF. CDR3 in DNA: TGTGCCAGCAGCTTCGCGGAAAGCTCCTACGAGCAGTACTTC.

V gene TRBV29-1 combines with J gene TRBJ1-2; D remains ambiguous. Trimming removed 0 bases from V and 3 bases from J, with 8 bases in between. The CDR3 has 13 amino acids. Germline values: CDR1 SQVTM, CDR2 ANQGSEA. CDR3 residues: CSVEDPQDYGYTF. The CDR3 DNA reads as TGCAGCGTTGAAGATCCCCAGGACTATGGCTACACCTTC.